The rows below give T cell receptor beta chains drawn from one sample of a study of post-analysis software for immune sequencing data. From the PCR reads, TCRdb called clonotypes with MiXCR, one entry per CDR3 protein. The repertoire consists of 740,000 or so distinct CDR3 sequences, with 53% occurring once and the leading ten covering approximately 4.2%. Source material: blood. The receptors were sampled from a girl aged 5-17 years with multiple sclerosis. CDR3s leave out the opening cysteine and the closing phenylalanine or tryptophan. Each record gives: V gene, J gene, CDR3 protein.

TRBV12-3/TRBV12-4,TRBJ2-6,ASSSALDRANVLT
TRBV7-9,TRBJ2-6,ASSPTGPGANVLT
TRBV3-1,TRBJ1-6,ASSQGRGTLH
TRBV29-1,TRBJ2-7,SVRGRKQY
TRBV18,TRBJ2-7,ASSLLDGSYEQY
TRBV12-3/TRBV12-4,TRBJ1-5,ASRKGGNQPQH
TRBV7-9,TRBJ1-2,AGPNPGFRVGYT
TRBV6-5,TRBJ1-2,ASSSTLNYGYT
TRBV4-1,TRBJ1-4,ASSQGLSRDRYEKLF
TRBV6-6,TRBJ2-7,ASSYDTSGGNEQY
TRBV7-9,TRBJ2-5,ASSPGGAVQETQY
TRBV11-2,TRBJ2-7,ASSPQMGYEQY
TRBV4-1,TRBJ1-1,ASSQESGYPEAF
TRBV15,TRBJ1-2,ATSSGEGWAYGYT
TRBV6-2/TRBV6-3,TRBJ2-3,ASSYNSGITDTQY
TRBV5-1,TRBJ2-7,ASSLTIRDRAYEQY
TRBV6-6,NA,ASSYSDTRHEQY
TRBV11-2,TRBJ2-1,ASRLTLAGESGEQF
TRBV20-1,TRBJ1-1,SARGTGGGEVTEAF
TRBV7-9,TRBJ2-1,ASSSIETQF
TRBV7-3,TRBJ1-2,ASSPGDRGTYGYT
TRBV6-5,TRBJ2-5,ASSYRGREETQY
TRBV2,TRBJ1-1,ASSDRQIQNTEAF
TRBV5-1,TRBJ2-1,ASSFHKGRGNEQF
TRBV27,TRBJ1-2,ASSSRPPAGSYGYT
TRBV7-9,TRBJ2-7,ASSLAKGHLSPSYEQY
TRBV3-1,TRBJ2-1,ASSQAGTPGNEQF
TRBV3-1,TRBJ2-5,ASSLQGTQY
TRBV20-1,TRBJ2-7,SARDIDSTGTSYEQY
TRBV12-3/TRBV12-4,TRBJ1-5,ASSYVGWEYNQPQH
TRBV5-5,TRBJ1-5,ASRPQAISNQPQH
TRBV5-1,TRBJ2-3,ASSKLAGGSTDTQY
TRBV24-1,TRBJ2-2,ATQNGGLTGELF
TRBV20-1,NA,SARDLRGAYQETQF
TRBV11-2,TRBJ2-1,ASSLELAASYNEQF
TRBV7-2,TRBJ1-2,ASSLEDRVSKGYT
TRBV12-3/TRBV12-4,TRBJ2-7,ASSPGRDAYEQY
TRBV12-3/TRBV12-4,TRBJ1-5,AGSTSNQPQH
TRBV11-2,NA,ASSLGRSAEQY
TRBV29-1,TRBJ1-6,SVEGSSYNSPLH
TRBV28,TRBJ2-4,ASSWGKNIQY
TRBV20-1,TRBJ2-5,SASRPQETQY
TRBV5-6,TRBJ2-5,ASSLGQERREQY